There are a few counts of the clone carrying this T cell receptor (beta chain). CDR3 length: 15 residues. Germline values: CDR1 SEHNR, CDR2 FQNEAQ (reference sequence). V was clipped by 5 bases and J by 2 bases, with 16 bases between them. Cohort allocation depended upon clinical history that participants reported. As originally analysed: By means of reference gene primer amplification, nucleated cell counts were estimated. Sequencing was performed with immunoSEQ multiplex PCR; in TCRdb, only in-frame clones are kept and a portion is missing. That table supplies the V and J calls and clone size; D and trimming were determined from the DNA. Altogether some 170,000 clones are present, 78% being singletons, with the ten largest covering 17%. This specimen comes from a study of blood T cell repertoires in COVID-19. Across the whole study: Samples of COVID-19 (acute and convalescent) were obtained from the United States, Italy and Spain. The analysed material was cDNA or gDNA that came from T cells, B-cell-depleted T cells, or PBMCs.

The sequence came from a woman aged 50 to 60 who had recovered from COVID-19. Sequencing was performed on PBMCs or T cells enriched from blood (not recorded which). The chain links TRBV7-9 to TRBJ2-7, with a weak D call TRBD1 (5 bases). CDR3 in amino acids: CASSPPQGSPYEQYF. The CDR3 bases are TGTGCCAGCAGCCCTCCGCAGGGTAGTCCCTACGAGCAGTACTTC.